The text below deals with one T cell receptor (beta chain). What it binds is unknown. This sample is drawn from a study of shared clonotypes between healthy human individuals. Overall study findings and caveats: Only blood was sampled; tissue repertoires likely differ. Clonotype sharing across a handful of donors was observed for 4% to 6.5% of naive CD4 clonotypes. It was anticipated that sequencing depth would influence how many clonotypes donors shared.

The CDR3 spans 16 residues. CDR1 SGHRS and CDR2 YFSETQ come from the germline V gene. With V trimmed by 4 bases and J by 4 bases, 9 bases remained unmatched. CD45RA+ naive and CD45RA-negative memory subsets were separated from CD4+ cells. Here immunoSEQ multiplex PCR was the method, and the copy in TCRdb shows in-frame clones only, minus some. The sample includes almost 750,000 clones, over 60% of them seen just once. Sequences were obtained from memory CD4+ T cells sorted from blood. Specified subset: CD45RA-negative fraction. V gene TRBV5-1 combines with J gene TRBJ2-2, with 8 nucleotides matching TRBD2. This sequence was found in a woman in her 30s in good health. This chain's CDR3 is CASSPNGAGVTGELFF. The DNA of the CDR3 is TGCGCCAGCAGCCCGAACGGAGCGGGGGTCACCGGGGAGCTGTTTTTT. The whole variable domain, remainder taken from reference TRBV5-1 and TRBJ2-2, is KAGVTQTPRYLIKTRGQQVTLSCSPISGHRSVSWYQQTPGQGLQFLFEYFSETQRNKGNFPGRFSGRQFSNSRSEMNVSTLELGDSALYLCASSPNGAGVTGELFFGEGSRLTVL.